A selection of T cell receptor beta chains follows, all from one sample in a study of cytomegalovirus exposure and HLA in healthy donors. Here immunoSEQ multiplex PCR was the method, and the copy in TCRdb shows in-frame clones only, minus some. The sample has a few hundred thousand clones, nearly 90% seen once. Sample: PBMCs. The receptor set was obtained from a woman under 30 in good health and CMV-seronegative. CDR3s include the opening cysteine and the closing phenylalanine or tryptophan. D genes are given only for firm matches. The size of a clone is reported for some rows only, either as once, few or many, or as a class for expanded clones.

TRBV5-1	TRBJ2-3	TRBD1	14	-	CASSLATGGDTQYF	TGCGCCAGCAGCTTGGCAACAGGGGGAGATACGCAGTATTTT
TRBV5-1	TRBJ2-5	TRBD1	13	few	CASSPGQGETQYF	TGCGCCAGCAGCCCGGGACAGGGAGAGACCCAGTACTTC
TRBV21-1	TRBJ1-2	-	17	-	CASSKIGDRRPNYGYTF	TGTGCCAGCAGCAAAATTGGCGACAGGCGACCAAACTATGGCTACACCTTC
TRBV5-3	TRBJ2-1	TRBD2	16	-	CARSWTSGGPSNEQFF	TGTGCCAGAAGCTGGACTAGCGGGGGGCCGAGCAATGAGCAGTTCTTC
TRBV15	TRBJ1-5	TRBD1	17	-	CATSRDRDRALEQPQHF	TGTGCCACCAGCAGAGATCGGGACAGGGCTTTGGAGCAGCCCCAGCATTTT
TRBV29-1	TRBJ1-3	TRBD1	14	-	CSVVSGQVGNTIYF	TGCAGCGTTGTCTCCGGACAGGTTGGAAACACCATATATTTT
TRBV27	TRBJ2-5	-	14	-	CASSLDSLLETQYF	TGTGCCAGCAGTTTAGATAGCCTCCTTGAGACCCAGTACTTC
TRBV28	TRBJ1-6	-	16	-	CASSLEGGGNSSPLHF	TGTGCCAGCAGTTTAGAAGGCGGGGGCAATAGTTCACCCCTCCACTTT
TRBV5-1	TRBJ1-6	TRBD1	15	-	CASSTDRNYNSPLHF	TGCGCCAGCAGCACGGACAGGAATTATAATTCACCCCTCCACTTT
TRBV2	TRBJ2-7	TRBD1	16	-	CASSEAGDRGSYEQYF	TGTGCCAGCAGTGAAGCCGGGGACAGGGGCTCCTACGAGCAGTACTTC
TRBV10-3	TRBJ2-1	-	13	-	CAISEIRHNEQFF	TGTGCCATCAGTGAGATCCGTCACAATGAGCAGTTCTTC
TRBV6-1	TRBJ1-1	-	14	-	CASSEAEGYTEAFF	TGTGCCAGCAGTGAAGCTGAGGGCTACACTGAAGCTTTCTTT
TRBV7-2	TRBJ2-7	-	14	-	CASSLGLQNYEQYF	TGTGCCAGCAGCTTAGGGTTACAAAACTACGAGCAGTACTTC
TRBV4-1	TRBJ2-7	-	12	-	CASSQRSDEQYF	TGCGCCAGCAGCCAACGGAGCGACGAGCAGTACTTC
TRBV19	TRBJ1-6	-	17	-	CASSTGVSFSYNSPLHF	TGTGCCAGTAGTACCGGGGTCTCTTTCTCCTATAATTCACCCCTCCACTTT
TRBV18	TRBJ2-7	TRBD2	15	-	CASSPGSGGNYEQYF	TGTGCCAGCTCACCAGGTAGCGGGGGGAACTACGAGCAGTACTTC